This TCR beta chain was captured by sequencing in a study of cytomegalovirus exposure and HLA in healthy donors. At the level of the study: There were under 140 million unique TCR beta sequences, drawn from about 179 million T cells, in an earlier analysis.

Findings and limits, study-wide: Segments of the TCR beta V type were, in most cases, productive about 87% or about 30% of the time in an earlier analysis. Later, an analysis found that common viral pathogens appeared to be linked with several of the most significant clusters.

About this clone: As yet, its antigen is unknown.

A multiplex PCR was run with 60 Vbeta primers and 13 Jbeta primers. Per the study methods: It was a later analysis that counted some 80 million unique TCR beta chains, of which about 10 million were shared. TCRdb keeps only in-frame clones here, not all; method: immunoSEQ multiplex PCR. D and trimming come from the DNA, and the V and J calls and clone size come from that table. This table has about 200,000 clones, approximately 78% appearing once. There are 16 residues in the CDR3. Deletions cut 2 bases from V and 3 bases from J, with 14 bases between. The germline gives CDR1 MDHEN, CDR2 SYDVKM. The sequence was obtained from a woman in her forties in good health and CMV-seronegative. This chain connects TRBV28 to TRBJ1-5, with unresolved D. The sample was PBMCs. For the CDR3, the DNA is TGTGCCAGCAGTTTACAGGTAAACGGGGTCAATCAGCCCCAGCATTTT. Amino acids: CASSLQVNGVNQPQHF.